The 22 T cell receptor beta chains below all came from one sample that was sequenced in a study of graft-versus-host responses after intestinal transplantation. Antigens for these TCRs are unknown. Repertoires were generated with immunoSEQ multiplex PCR, while TCRdb's copy carries only in-frame clones and drops some. The table lists about 90,000 clones, approximately 89% of them singletons, with approximately 0.33% in the top ten. The material sequenced was unstimulated CD4+ T cells sorted from spleen or lymph node cells, taken before transplant. The origin of the receptors is a human donor who was the organ donor for an intestinal transplant.

V gene TRBV30 combines with J gene TRBJ1-1; no firm D call. Germline V gene lookup returns CDR1 GTSNPN and CDR2 SVGIG (reference sequence). Trimming removed 3 bases from V and 0 bases from J, with 17 bases in between. This CDR3 region has 16 residues. The CDR3 sequence: CAWSPLLPRLNTEAFF. CDR3 in DNA: TGTGCCTGGAGCCCTCTTTTACCGAGATTGAACACTGAAGCTTTCTTT.

A few counts support this clone. J is TRBJ1-3 and V is TRBV2; D is possibly TRBD1 (6 bases). V was pared by 4 bases and J by 0 bases, with 13 bases between. The CDR3 totals 16 residues. Per the germline V gene, CDR1 is SNHLY and CDR2 is FYNNEI. The CDR3 DNA reads TGTGCCAGCAGTGGGGCGGACAGTCTCTCTGGAAACACCATATATTTT. Translation gives CASSGADSLSGNTIYF.

This chain joins TRBV7-9 and TRBJ2-2; 9 nucleotides match TRBD2. Germline V CDR1 and CDR2: SEHNR, FQNEAQ (reference sequence). The CDR3 extends over 17 amino acids. Trimming cost V 2 bases and J 3 bases; bases outside gene matches: 7. The CDR3 DNA sequence: TGTGCCAGCAGCTTAATGATTGGACTAGCGTACACCGGGGAGCTGTTTTTT. The encoded protein is CASSLMIGLAYTGELFF.

This clone was observed a single time. This sequence joins TRBV10-2 and TRBJ2-5; 8 nucleotides line up with TRBD1. Losses at the gene ends were 5 bases for V and 4 bases for J; bases not matched to a gene: 3. CDR1 WSHSY and CDR2 SAAADI come from the germline V gene. The CDR3 has 13 amino acids. The CDR3 DNA sequence: TGCGCCAGCAGTTTCAGGGGGCCAGAGACCCAGTACTTC. Its protein product is CASSFRGPETQYF.

This chain connects TRBV11-3 to TRBJ2-1; 11 bases match TRBD2. The germline V gene encodes CDR1 SGHNT and CDR2 YENEEA. The CDR3 extends over 14 amino acids. Unmatched junction bases numbered 4, after V lost 0 bases and J lost 12 bases. CDR3 in DNA: TGTGCCAGCAGCTTAGATGGGACTAGCGGAGCGCAGTTCTTC. Protein: CASSLDGTSGAQFF.

The chain links TRBV6-1 to TRBJ1-2; a possible D gene is TRBD1 (6 bases). Looked up from germline, CDR1 is MNHNS and CDR2 is SASEGT. The ends were cut back, 2 bases at V and 8 bases at J, with 18 bases in the middle. The CDR3 is 15 amino acids. CDR3 residues: CASSERPTGMRGYTF. In DNA form, the CDR3 reads TGTGCCAGCAGTGAACGCCCAACAGGGATGCGCGGCTACACCTTC.

V gene TRBV7-3 combines with J gene TRBJ2-3; D remains ambiguous. The CDR3 sequence is 15 residues long. Germline values: CDR1 SGHTA, CDR2 FQGTGA. Trimming took off 5 bases at V and 0 bases at J, with 12 bases between the two ends. CDR3 DNA sequence: TGTGCCAGCAGCCCGCGCGGCGCCAGCACAGATACGCAGTATTTT. Translating it yields CASSPRGASTDTQYF.

This chain connects TRBV5-1 to TRBJ2-7; tentatively, D is TRBD2 (6 bases). This CDR3 has 12 amino acids. CDR1 SGHRS and CDR2 YFSETQ come from the germline V gene. The V end was cut by 0 bases, the J end by 9 bases, with 10 bases between. The CDR3 spells CASSLGQGGQYF. The CDR3 region has the DNA TGCGCCAGCAGCTTGGGGCAGGGAGGGCAGTACTTC. Supplemented by reference TRBV5-1 and TRBJ2-7, the full variable domain reads KAGVTQTPRYLIKTRGQQVTLSCSPISGHRSVSWYQQTPGQGLQFLFEYFSETQRNKGNFPGRFSGRQFSNSRSEMNVSTLELGDSALYLCASSLGQGGQYFGPGTRLTVT.

The gene calls are TRBV29-1 and TRBJ2-7; maybe TRBD1 (6 bases). This CDR3 comprises 13 residues. Deletions cut 5 bases from V and 4 bases from J, with 15 bases between. The germline V gene encodes CDR1 SQVTM and CDR2 ANQGSEA. The CDR3 sequence: CSVPRQDGYEQYF. For the CDR3, the DNA is TGCAGCGTTCCGAGACAGGACGGGTACGAGCAGTACTTC.

This sequence joins TRBV9 and TRBJ2-5, with 11 nucleotides matching TRBD1. Losses at the gene ends were 1 base for V and 5 bases for J; bases not matched to a gene: 7. The length of the CDR3 is 16 residues. Germline assignment: CDR1 SGDLS and CDR2 YYNGEE. The CDR3 protein is CASSVRTGGALETQYF. CDR3 in DNA: TGTGCCAGCAGCGTACGGACAGGGGGCGCGTTGGAGACCCAGTACTTC. The whole variable domain, filled in from reference TRBV9 and TRBJ2-5, reads DSGVTQTPKHLITATGQRVTLRCSPRSGDLSVYWYQQSLDQGLQFLIQYYNGEERAKGNILERFSAQQFPDLHSELNLSSLELGDSALYFCASSVRTGGALETQYFGPGTRLLVL.

This CDR3 is CASSRQAGANVLTF. CDR3 nucleotides: TGTGCCAGCAGTCGCCAGGCTGGGGCCAACGTCCTGACTTTC. The chain links TRBV6-1 to TRBJ2-6; D ambiguous. The CDR3 is 14 amino acids. The V and J ends lost 5 bases and 2 bases respectively, with 7 bases between them. Per germline, CDR1 MNHNS and CDR2 SASEGT.

J is TRBJ2-5 and V is TRBV30; 12 nucleotides line up with TRBD2. After removal of 3 bases from V and 6 bases from J, the junction contained 8 bases not matched to a gene. This CDR3 is built from 15 residues. From germline, CDR1 is GTSNPN and CDR2 SVGIG (reference sequence). The CDR3 is CAWRASGRAVKTQYF. In DNA form, the CDR3 reads TGTGCCTGGAGGGCTAGCGGGAGGGCCGTGAAGACCCAGTACTTC. The entire variable domain, with the rest obtained from reference TRBV30 and TRBJ2-5, is as follows: SQTIHQWPATLVQPVGSPLSLECTVEGTSNPNLYWYRQAAGRGLQLLFYSVGIGQISSEVPQNLSASRPQDRQFILSSKKLLLSDSGFYLCAWRASGRAVKTQYFGPGTRLLVL.

J is TRBJ1-6 and V is TRBV6-1, with D possibly being TRBD1 (5 bases). Trimming removed 6 bases at V and 5 bases at J, with 14 bases between. The CDR3 is 15 residues long. Germline V gene data show CDR1 as MNHNS and CDR2 as SASEGT. The CDR3 loop is CASRVTGNNNSPLHF. As DNA, the CDR3 is TGTGCCAGCAGGGTAACAGGAAATAATAATTCACCCCTCCACTTT.

V and J are TRBV7-9 and TRBJ2-1, with 12 bases identical to TRBD2. Germline V gene lookup returns CDR1 SEHNR and CDR2 FQNEAQ (reference sequence). The J segment lost 5 bases and the V segment lost 0 bases, leaving 2 bases of the junction unmatched. The CDR3 is 16 amino acids. The CDR3, as DNA: TGTGCCAGCAGCTTAGCGCTAGCGGGGGGGGACAATGAGCAGTTCTTC. Protein product: CASSLALAGGDNEQFF. Based on the CDR3 plus reference TRBV7-9 and TRBJ2-1, the full variable domain is DTGVSQNPRHKITKRGQNVTFRCDPISEHNRLYWYRQTLGQGPEFLTYFQNEAQLEKSRLLSDRFSAERPKGSFSTLEIQRTEQGDSAMYLCASSLALAGGDNEQFFGPGTRLTVL.

In its sample, this clone was seen once. The chain recombines TRBV11-3 with TRBJ1-6; maybe TRBD1 (6 bases). The CDR3 consists of 12 residues. The germline V gene encodes CDR1 SGHNT and CDR2 YENEEA. The V end was cut by 5 bases, the J end by 12 bases, with 11 bases between. CDR3 sequence: CASSAHRVPLHF. As DNA, the CDR3 is TGTGCCAGCAGCGCGCACAGGGTACCCCTCCACTTT.

This rearrangement joins TRBV4-2 to TRBJ2-7; 7 nucleotides match TRBD2. In germline, CDR1 is LGHNA, CDR2 YNFKEQ. J was trimmed by 2 bases and V by 1 base; bases with no gene match: 5. This CDR3 contains 15 residues. CDR3 sequence: CASSQGAGVPYEQYF. The CDR3 nucleotides read TGTGCCAGCAGCCAAGGCGCGGGAGTGCCCTACGAGCAGTACTTC.

The gene calls are TRBV28 and TRBJ2-5; 14 nucleotides align to TRBD2. The CDR3 is 18 residues long. The germline V gene has CDR1 MDHEN and CDR2 SYDVKM. The trim removed 4 bases at V and 2 bases at J, leaving 9 bases unmatched. In DNA, the CDR3 is TGTGCCAGCAGTTCTTCCTGGACTAGCGGGAGGTCTCAAGAGACCCAGTACTTC. Translated, it gives CASSSSWTSGRSQETQYF.

The chain carries TRBV7-9 and TRBJ2-3, with D hard to call. The CDR3 covers 12 residues. V was cut by 2 bases and J by 4 bases, with 4 bases left in between. Germline loops: CDR1 SEHNR, CDR2 FQNEAQ (reference sequence). Here the CDR3 reads CASSLLSDTQYF. In DNA, the CDR3 is TGTGCCAGCAGCTTACTCTCAGATACGCAGTATTTT.

This clone was detected once. This chain joins TRBV5-8 and TRBJ2-1; TRBD1 agrees at 8 bases. Germline CDR1 is SGHTS and CDR2 is YDEGEE. This CDR3 region has 16 residues. The ends lost 0 bases at V and 2 bases at J; junction bases unmatched: 4. CDR3 loop: CASSLGWGQAYNEQFF. The CDR3 bases are TGTGCCAGCAGCTTGGGTTGGGGACAGGCCTACAATGAGCAGTTCTTC.

The V gene is TRBV27, the J gene TRBJ1-4; the match to TRBD1 covers 7 bases. The junction had 7 bases not matched to a gene; V was cut back by 3 bases and J by 6 bases. Germline V lookup: CDR1 MNHEY, CDR2 SMNVEV (reference sequence). The CDR3 runs 15 residues. CDR3 bases: TGTGCCAGCAGTTTTTACAGGGGTGGATATGAAAAACTGTTTTTT. The encoded protein is CASSFYRGGYEKLFF.

The chain employs TRBV7-3 and TRBJ2-1; D uncertain. The germline V and J ends were trimmed by 0 bases and 4 bases, with 10 bases remaining between them. CDR1 is SGHTA, CDR2 FQGTGA, per germline. The CDR3 totals 15 residues. Written as DNA, the CDR3 is TGTGCCAGCAGCTTAACCGGGTTGAGATACAATGAGCAGTTCTTC. It codes for CASSLTGLRYNEQFF.

The V gene is TRBV6-1, the J gene TRBJ1-2; 7 positions match TRBD1. The CDR3 runs to 18 residues. Germline CDR1 is MNHNS and CDR2 is SASEGT. The ends lost 2 bases at V and 1 base at J; junction bases unmatched: 13. CDR3 DNA: TGTGCCAGCAGTGAATTCCCTCAACTACGACAGGGTAACTATGGCTACACCTTC. This sequence encodes CASSEFPQLRQGNYGYTF.